This TCR beta chain was observed in a study of cytomegalovirus exposure and HLA in healthy donors (dated by TCRdb to the late 2010s). Turning to the overall study: An earlier analysis of some 600 of the donors reported 276 Gb of sequence data and 95 million to 120 million unique TCR beta sequences obtained from roughly 180 million T cells. An early release covering about 600 HLA-typed donors comprised approximately 290 gigabases of sequencing data and tens of millions of unique TCR sequences. The genetic ancestry cluster associated with self-reported Caucasian donors included 65% to 90% of the approximately 400 genotyped donors. The aim of the study was to test whether cataloging public T cell receptors could identify signatures of past pathogen exposure. The T cell repertoires of under 700 subjects were profiled by immunosequencing and related to cytomegalovirus serostatus. Besides the first cohort of about 730 subjects, a separate validation cohort made up of 120 or so different subjects was used. To predict cytomegalovirus infection status, the study brought together high-throughput TCR immunosequencing, statistical association of individual TCRs with disease status, and machine learning. A later analysis re-analyzed previously published TCR beta repertoires from roughly 600 donors and added high-resolution HLA genotyping to study TCR occurrence patterns. In the later analysis, no new phenotypic data were used to find candidate immune exposures; instead, reliance was placed on TCR beta sequences and their occurrence across donors. An earlier analysis of some 500 of the donors applied high-throughput TCR beta sequencing to assess whether each TCR beta V gene segment acted as functional or pseudogenic. Donor age, sex, ethnicity and CMV serostatus were collected together with the repertoire data. In a later genetic analysis, genome-wide SNP genotypes for about 55% of the 666 donors were used, and that subset was treated as a discovery cohort. All discovery cohort repertoires had been generated using a single sequencing platform. HLA typing included class I and class II loci at four-digit resolution. The number of donors typed differed by locus, with roughly 629-640 for A, B, C, DRB1 and DQB1, 522 for DQA1, about 610 for DPA1, and about 450 for DPB1. Because of strong linkage in the cohort, roughly five DR-DQ haplotypes were treated as single units for association and clustering. Among 300 to 500 genotyped donors of the cohort, an average of approximately 200,000 unique TCR beta nucleotide sequences was sequenced per donor, of which about 18% were non-productive. Beyond this particular receptor, the publication reports: The classifier was reported to diagnose cytomegalovirus status with high specificity and sensitivity in both the original and validation cohorts. In a later analysis, HLA-associated TCR beta chains were found to be more clonally expanded and to have lower generation probabilities than equally common non-associated chains. A later analysis found that most CMV-associated TCR beta chains appeared HLA-restricted, with HLA associations seemingly driven largely by CMV exposure. The only immune exposure information available for the cohort was CMV serostatus. A cluster of highly shared sequence variants was judged likely to be a technical artifact of the sequencing pipeline. A later analysis found that TCR association rates varied across HLA loci, with DRB1 alleles showing the most associated TCRs and HLA-C alleles the fewest. Correlated functional status among segregating V segments might reflect linkage disequilibrium, but an unknown experimental factor could not be ruled out. Presence/absence analyses assumed roughly uniform sequencing depth across donors, an assumption that may not hold. Most TCR sequences were observed very rarely across donors, whereas some public TCRs were present in many individuals. Because counts were too low, about 17 rarely observed V segments, including chromosome 9 orphons, were excluded from the earlier analysis of some 540 of the donors. When HLA alleles, especially DR and DQ, strongly co-occurred, attributing TCR associations to individual alleles was difficult. According to the authors, the approach could potentially be generalized to other disease states and immunological phenotypes. In a later analysis, several top co-occurrence clusters were reported to appear linked to parvovirus B19, influenza, CMV and Epstein-Barr virus. Because HLA typing was missing for some donors at each locus, association tests included only the typed subset. A further reported finding was that TCR beta sequences accurately predicted the HLA-A and HLA-B alleles for most subjects in the first cohort. In vitro tests confirmed that a few of the cytomegalovirus-associated TCR beta chains recognize cytomegalovirus antigens. In this cohort, only TCR beta chains were sequenced, and detectable features were limited by the absence of alpha or paired-chain data. Compared with the approximately 670-donor mean, donors in an Asian-associated ancestry cluster had fewer N-insertions in productive TCRs, according to a later genetic analysis. In a later genetic analysis, a missense DCLRE1C variant was associated with V-gene and J-gene trimming of TCR beta chains, and the association was replicated in an independent cohort. At a false discovery rate of 0.05, a later analysis linked roughly 17,000 TCR beta sequences to specific HLA alleles. A total of about 150 TCR beta chains were listed by the study as associated with cytomegalovirus. In an earlier analysis of more than 450 of the donors, most TCR beta V segments were observed in productive rearrangements about 87% or about 30% of the time, broadly matching IMGT annotations.

Library preparation was by the immunoSEQ multiplex PCR assay. For the multiplex PCR, a mixture combining 60 forward primers for TCR Vbeta segments and 13 reverse primers for TCR Jbeta segments was used. A multiplex PCR assay on genomic DNA amplified the CDR3 region of rearranged TCR beta genes. Amplified TCR beta libraries were sequenced as 87-base-pair reads on the Illumina HiSeq System. The study's own analysis went as follows. A later analysis tallied about 77 million unique TCR beta chains across the approximately 670 repertoires, and approximately 12 million of those chains were shared by two or more donors. Raw reads were error-corrected and collapsed into unique sequences by a nearest-neighbor algorithm in which closely related sequences were merged to remove PCR and sequencing errors. To assign V, D and J gene segments, CDR3 sequences were aligned to IMGT reference sequences. For a sequence to be retained, a match of at least six nucleotides was required to both a V gene segment and a J gene segment. A rearrangement was called productive if the CDR3 had no stop codons and remained in frame with V and J, and every other rearrangement was called non-productive. CDR3 was defined by IMGT convention, running from the second conserved V-encoded cysteine to the conserved J-encoded phenylalanine. Sequences without an unambiguous match to a single V gene segment were excluded from the earlier analysis of about 630 of the donors. In an earlier analysis of roughly 500 of the donors, V segments were called functional above 56.7% productive rearrangements and were called segregating when the between-donor standard deviation exceeded 5%. A statistical classification framework was built for diagnosing cytomegalovirus status from the catalog of TCR beta chain sequences. In a later analysis, V and J genes were assigned by comparing TCR nucleotide sequences against IMGT/GENE-DB human TR gene sequences. In a later analysis, CDR3 sequences and most-parsimonious VDJ recombination scenarios were assigned using the TCRdist pipeline. In a later analysis, each TCR beta chain was defined by its CDR3 amino acid sequence together with its V-gene family, and reads without a unique V-gene family were excluded. A later analysis removed 450 to 600 highly shared, low-generation-probability nucleotide sequences to deal with suspected cross-contamination and a sequencing artifact. In a later analysis, a clonal expansion index was calculated for each public chain from normalized within-repertoire ranks of inferred template counts. In a later analysis, generation probabilities were computed using a VDJ recombination model fitted to out-of-frame rearrangements, and the results were checked against IGoR. In a later analysis, TCR-TCR, TCR-HLA and TCR-CMV co-occurrence was scored with hypergeometric tests, and a repertoire-size bias correction was applied to TCR pairs. To estimate false discovery rates, a later analysis permuted the HLA or CMV assignments 20 times. In a later analysis, co-occurring TCRs were grouped using DBSCAN, and TCRdist sequence similarity was added for clustering within HLA-allele-positive subsets. Co-occurrence clustering excluded repertoires with fewer than 30,000 or more than 120,000 public chains, plus five with anomalous nucleotide sharing. TCRdb took this table from immuneACCESS and kept in-frame rearrangements with V and J called. Such tables lack part of the clones; where checked against another copy, unresolved V genes explain under half of the gap, and the rest is unexplained. D and trimming come from the DNA, and the V and J calls and clone size come from that table. For this sample the table gives 150,000 or so clones, of which 80% to 90% were detected only once. The ten largest account for around 6% of the sample.

The cohort was made up of about 610 healthy bone marrow donors. All cohort members were sampled while nominally healthy, although unrecorded immune exposures were likely present. The donor was CMV seropositive and belonged to the group of 270 or so seropositive cohort members. Every donor gave a peripheral blood sample, and the peripheral blood mononuclear cells from that sample were used for TCR beta sequencing. The Qiagen DNeasy Blood Extraction Kit was used to extract genomic DNA from the blood cell samples. This clone has more than one count but fewer than ten. Its antigen remains undetermined. No much larger clonotype is one base removed from it; base qualities were not supplied. The clonotype originates from a man in his fifties in good health and CMV-seropositive. The sample taken for sequencing was PBMCs.

The DNA is TGTGCCACCAGCAGAGATACTTATGAAAAACTGTTTTTT. This sequence encodes CATSRDTYEKLFF. Recombination connected TRBV15 to TRBJ1-4; the D gene is not confidently resolved. V is clipped by 0 bases and J by 6 bases, and the sequence between their germline boundaries is 5 bases long. The germline V gene (reference sequence) provides CDR1 LNHNV and CDR2 YYDKDF. The CDR3 spans 13 residues, from the cysteine through the phenylalanine. Only the CDR3 region is kept as DNA, spanning 39 bases read in frame from base 1.